Sequencing of this T cell receptor (beta chain) was carried out in a study of human T cells and chemical hapten exposure. General study results and limits: Counts of TCRs above 1 in 1000 frequency stayed unchanged with DPC sensitization.

TCRdb re-derived calls from the RACE reads in MiXCR, one entry per CDR3 protein. The sample contains about 120,000 distinct CDR3 sequences, roughly an eighth of which appear only once. The CDR3 sequence is 13 residues long. Per germline, CDR1 SEHNR and CDR2 FQNEAQ (reference sequence). V was trimmed by 4 bases and J by 4 bases, leaving 10 bases between them. Time point defined: patch test 1, 2 weeks after DPC sensitization. As for treatment: therapeutic diphenylcyclopropenone sensitization with weekly scalp DPC. The sample holds one count of this clonotype. Antigen: not known. This specimen consisted of whole blood, obtained in connection with sensitization to the hapten diphenylcyclopropenone (DPC). The genes are TRBV7-9 and TRBJ2-5; D is unresolved. This receptor was taken from a man aged 18 to 29 with alopecia areata. Some clones in this sample may be carry-over from other donors' samples. CDR3 amino acids: CASSSSLSETQYF. CDR3 bases: TGTGCCAGCAGCTCGTCCTTGTCAGAGACCCAGTACTTC.